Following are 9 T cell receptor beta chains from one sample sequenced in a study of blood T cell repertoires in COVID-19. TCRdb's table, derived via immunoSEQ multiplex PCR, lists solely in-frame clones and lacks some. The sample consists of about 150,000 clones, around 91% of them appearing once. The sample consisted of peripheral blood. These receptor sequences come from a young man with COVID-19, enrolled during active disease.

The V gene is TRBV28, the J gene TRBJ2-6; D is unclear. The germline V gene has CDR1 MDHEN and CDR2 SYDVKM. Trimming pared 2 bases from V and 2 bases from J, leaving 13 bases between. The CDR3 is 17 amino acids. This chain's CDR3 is CASSLSPYLTGANVLTF. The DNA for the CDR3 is TGTGCCAGCAGTTTAAGCCCTTACTTGACTGGGGCCAACGTCCTGACTTTC. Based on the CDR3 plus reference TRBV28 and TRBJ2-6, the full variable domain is DVKVTQSSRYLVKRTGEKVFLECVQDMDHENMFWYRQDPGLGLRLIYFSYDVKMKEKGDIPEGYSVSREKKERFSLILESASTNQTSMYLCASSLSPYLTGANVLTFGAGSRLTVL.

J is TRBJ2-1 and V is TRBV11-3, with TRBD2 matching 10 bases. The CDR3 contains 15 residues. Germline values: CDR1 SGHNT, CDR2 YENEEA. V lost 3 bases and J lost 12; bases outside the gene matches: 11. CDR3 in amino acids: CASSFPSGGRERQFF. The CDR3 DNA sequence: TGTGCCAGCAGCTTCCCTAGCGGGGGCAGGGAGCGGCAGTTCTTC.

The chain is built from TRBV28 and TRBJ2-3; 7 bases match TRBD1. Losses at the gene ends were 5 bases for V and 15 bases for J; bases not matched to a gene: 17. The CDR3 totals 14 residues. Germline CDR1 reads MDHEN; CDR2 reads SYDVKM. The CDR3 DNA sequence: TGTGCCAGCAGTCCAACCCAGGACAGGCCTAGGTCTTATTTT. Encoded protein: CASSPTQDRPRSYF.

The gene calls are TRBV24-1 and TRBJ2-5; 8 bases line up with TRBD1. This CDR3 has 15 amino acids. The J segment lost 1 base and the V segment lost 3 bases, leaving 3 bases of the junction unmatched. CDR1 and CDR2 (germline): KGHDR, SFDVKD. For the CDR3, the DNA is TGTGCCACCAGTGATGAAGACAGGGGCCAAGAGACCCAGTACTTC. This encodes CATSDEDRGQETQYF.

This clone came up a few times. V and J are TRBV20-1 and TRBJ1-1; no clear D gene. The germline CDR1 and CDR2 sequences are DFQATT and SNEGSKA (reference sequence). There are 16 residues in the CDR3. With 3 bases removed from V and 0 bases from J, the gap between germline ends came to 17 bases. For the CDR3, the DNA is TGCAGTGCTAGTCGTTTCCTGCGGGCCCTGAACACTGAAGCTTTCTTT. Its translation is CSASRFLRALNTEAFF.

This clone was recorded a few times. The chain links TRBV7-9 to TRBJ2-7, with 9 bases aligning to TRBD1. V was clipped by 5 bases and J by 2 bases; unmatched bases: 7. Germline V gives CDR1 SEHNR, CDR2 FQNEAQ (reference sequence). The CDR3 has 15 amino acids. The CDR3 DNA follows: TGTGCCAGCAGCGGCGGACAGGGGATCCCCTACGAGCAGTACTTC. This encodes CASSGGQGIPYEQYF.

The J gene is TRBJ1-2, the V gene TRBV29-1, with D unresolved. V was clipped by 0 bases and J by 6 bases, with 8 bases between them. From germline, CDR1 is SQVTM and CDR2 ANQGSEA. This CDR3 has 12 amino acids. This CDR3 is CSVEDPGNGYTF. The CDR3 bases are TGCAGCGTTGAAGATCCGGGGAATGGCTACACCTTC.

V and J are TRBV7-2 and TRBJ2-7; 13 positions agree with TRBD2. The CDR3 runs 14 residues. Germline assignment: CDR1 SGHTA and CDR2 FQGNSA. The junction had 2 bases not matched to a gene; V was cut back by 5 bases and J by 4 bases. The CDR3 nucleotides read TGTGCCAGCAGCACGGGACTAGCGGGATACGAGCAGTACTTC. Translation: CASSTGLAGYEQYF.

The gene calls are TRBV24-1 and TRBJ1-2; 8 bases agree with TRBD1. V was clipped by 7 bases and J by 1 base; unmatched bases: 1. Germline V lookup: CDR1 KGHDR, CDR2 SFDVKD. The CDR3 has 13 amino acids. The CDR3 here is CATRQGDNYGYTF. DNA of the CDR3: TGTGCCACCAGACAGGGGGATAACTATGGCTACACCTTC.